The clone carrying this T cell receptor beta chain was recorded at least ten times. Its antigen is currently unknown. The data originate from a study of T-cell memory formation after mild COVID-19. Study outcomes and limitations: Mostly located in CM and EM were contracting CD4+ clones, with contracting CD8+ clones located in EMRA.

V lost 5 bases to trimming and J lost 3 bases, with 13 bases between them. CDR3 length: 14 residues. Germline V gives CDR1 DFQATT, CDR2 SNEGSKA (reference sequence). TCRdb passed the 5' RACE reads through MiXCR, listing each CDR3 protein once. The sample yields 350,000 to 550,000 distinct CDR3 sequences, around 17% seen once. V gene TRBV20-1 combines with J gene TRBJ2-2; no definite D call. The sequence derives from a man between 18 and 35 years old who had mild COVID-19 (a few samples of this study predate the infection). Cell type and time point are not known. Sequencing was carried out using PBMCs or a T cell subset sorted from them (not recorded which). The CDR3 reads CSAAPTEYTGELFF. CDR3 nucleotide sequence: TGCAGTGCTGCCCCAACGGAGTACACCGGGGAGCTGTTTTTT.